The 9 T cell receptor beta chains listed next were all sequenced from one sample in a study of blood T cell repertoires in COVID-19. Only in-frame clones appear in the TCRdb table, and some are missing; sequencing was by immunoSEQ multiplex PCR. The table has 65,000 to 90,000 clones, about 89% seen once. Input material: peripheral blood. The receptors derive from a man aged 45-60 years with acute or convalescent COVID-19.

This rearrangement joins TRBV3-1 (or the pseudogene TRBV3-2) to TRBJ1-2, with D uncertain. V dropped 0 bases and J dropped 5 bases, with 25 bases sitting between them. Germline V CDR1 and CDR2: LGHDT, YNNKEL (reference sequence). CDR3 length: 19 residues. For the CDR3, the DNA is TGTGCCAGCAGCCAAGAGGTCGGCGGAGCTATCTCCTCCCAATATGGCTACACCTTC. As protein: CASSQEVGGAISSQYGYTF.

In the case of this clone: The junction shows a germline mismatch at one end, possibly a read error. The chain carries TRBV30 and TRBJ1-4; TRBD1 matches at 8 bases. This CDR3 spans 11 amino acids. Germline assignment: CDR1 GTSNPN and CDR2 SVGIG (reference sequence). CDR3 in amino acids: CAWRGTGQGEF. The CDR3 DNA sequence: TGTGCCTGGAGGGGGACTGGACAGGGAGAGTTT.

This sequence joins TRBV5-8 and TRBJ1-1; a weak D match, TRBD1 (6 bases). V gave up 4 bases and J gave up 1 base, with 17 bases separating them. The germline CDR1 and CDR2 sequences are SGHTS and YDEGEE. This CDR3 is 16 amino acids long. The chain's CDR3 is CASSIGGGGRNTEAFF. The DNA of the CDR3 is TGTGCCAGCAGCATCGGAGGGGGGGGGAGGAACACTGAAGCTTTCTTT.

The V call is TRBV5-6, the J call TRBJ2-2; D is possibly TRBD2 (6 bases). Trimming removed 2 bases at V and 6 bases at J, with 11 bases between. The germline CDR1 and CDR2 sequences are SGHDT and YYEEEE. CDR3 length: 14 amino acids. The CDR3: CASSFVPGAGELFF. CDR3 DNA: TGTGCCAGCAGCTTTGTCCCGGGAGCCGGGGAGCTGTTTTTT.

About this clone itself: Other DNA variants within this sample encode the same CDR3. The chain combines TRBV5-1 with TRBJ1-3; D gene uncertain. Trimming removed 3 bases from V and 0 bases from J, with 4 bases in between. Germline CDR1 SGHRS, CDR2 YFSETQ. The CDR3 spans 13 residues. The CDR3: CASSSGSGNTIYF. As DNA, the CDR3 is TGCGCCAGCAGCTCAGGCTCTGGAAACACCATATATTTT.

This clone has only a few counts. V usage is TRBV24-1 and J usage is TRBJ2-3; 8 positions agree with TRBD1. Germline V lookup: CDR1 KGHDR, CDR2 SFDVKD. The CDR3 is made up of 14 amino acids. With V trimmed by 9 bases and J by 0 bases, 4 bases remained unmatched. The DNA of the CDR3 is TGTGCCACCGCCGGGACAGGCAGCACAGATACGCAGTATTTT. The encoded protein is CATAGTGSTDTQYF.

This chain joins TRBV6-5 and TRBJ2-1, with 7 nucleotides matching TRBD1. This CDR3 region has 15 residues. CDR1 is MNHEY, CDR2 SVGAGI, per germline. V was clipped by 7 bases and J by 7 bases; unmatched bases: 13. CDR3 sequence (DNA): TGTGCCAGCACGTCCGGGACAGTGCCTTTTAATGAGCAGTTCTTC. It translates to CASTSGTVPFNEQFF.

V and J are TRBV15 and TRBJ1-1, with D perhaps matching TRBD1 (5 bases). The germline V and J ends were trimmed by 0 bases and 4 bases, with 9 bases remaining between them. This CDR3 has 14 residues. Germline V gene data show CDR1 as LNHNV and CDR2 as YYDKDF (reference sequence). In DNA form, the CDR3 reads TGTGCCACCAGCAGAGATGATGGGGCCACTGAAGCTTTCTTT. Residues: CATSRDDGATEAFF.

This chain joins TRBV12-3 or TRBV12-4 and TRBJ1-1; a possible D gene is TRBD1 (5 bases). Trimming took 2 bases from V and 2 from J, leaving 6 bases between them. The CDR3 runs to 13 residues. CDR3 sequence: CASSLWGNTEAFF. The CDR3 DNA reads TGTGCCAGCAGTTTATGGGGCAACACTGAAGCTTTCTTT.